This TCR beta chain originates from a study of blood T cell repertoires in COVID-19. Study context: Samples of COVID-19 (acute and convalescent) were obtained from the United States, Italy and Spain. PBMCs, B-cell-depleted T cells, or T cells provided the cDNA or gDNA that made up the material.

Authors' methods: Amplified reference gene primers provided the basis for estimating nucleated cell counts. Using immunoSEQ multiplex PCR, the repertoire was profiled, and TCRdb retains in-frame clones only, with some absent. V and J calls and clone size are copied from that table; D and trimming were computed from the DNA. The sample lists 90,000 to 120,000 clones, 71% occurring once. This clonotype originated in a woman in her 40s with acute or convalescent COVID-19. Sequenced: peripheral blood.

For the CDR3, the DNA is TGTGCCAGCAGTGAACCGCCCGGGACAGGGCTCTATGGCTACACCTTC. Protein product: CASSEPPGTGLYGYTF. V usage is TRBV2 and J usage is TRBJ1-2, with 9 nucleotides matching TRBD1. Germline CDR1 SNHLY, CDR2 FYNNEI. J lost 4 bases, V lost 2 bases, and 8 bases had no gene match. The CDR3 runs to 16 residues.